This is a list of T cell receptor beta chains from one sample in a study of CD8+CD57+ T cells in acquired aplastic anemia. TCRdb independently ran MiXCR on the reads; one entry per CDR3 protein. The repertoire holds roughly 200,000 distinct CDR3 sequences, with under 65% as singletons. Input material: sorted CD4+, CD8+, or CD8+CD57+ T cells (not recorded which) from PBMCs. All receptors come from a human donor in good health. Both conserved end residues are part of each CDR3. Fields, in order: J gene, V gene, CDR3 protein.

j_call: TRBJ2-3; v_call: TRBV12-3/TRBV12-4; cdr3_aa: CASSKGLASTDTQYF
j_call: TRBJ1-5; v_call: TRBV7-8; cdr3_aa: CASSLAGNSNQPQHF
j_call: TRBJ2-7; v_call: TRBV24-1; cdr3_aa: CATSDSGDRAYEQYF
j_call: TRBJ2-1; v_call: TRBV6-4; cdr3_aa: CASSQTSGVNEQFF
j_call: TRBJ1-6; v_call: TRBV7-2; cdr3_aa: CASRVEQGAYNSPLHF
j_call: TRBJ1-6; v_call: TRBV7-3; cdr3_aa: CASSLDWTGSTLGSPLHF
j_call: TRBJ1-5; v_call: TRBV5-1; cdr3_aa: CASSLTGQFNQPQHF
j_call: TRBJ2-3; v_call: TRBV4-2; cdr3_aa: CASSPGEGSTDTQYF
j_call: TRBJ1-1; v_call: TRBV6-1; cdr3_aa: CASRDRAMNTEAFF
j_call: TRBJ2-5; v_call: TRBV24-1; cdr3_aa: CATTGEETQYF
j_call: TRBJ1-1; v_call: TRBV7-9; cdr3_aa: CASRPGINTEAFF
j_call: TRBJ2-1; v_call: TRBV4-2; cdr3_aa: CASSLVGGTYNEQFF
j_call: TRBJ2-7; v_call: TRBV19; cdr3_aa: CASSIRGDEQYF
j_call: TRBJ1-4; v_call: TRBV20-1; cdr3_aa: CSASYPATTYGANEKLFF
j_call: TRBJ2-2; v_call: TRBV5-1; cdr3_aa: CASSPWTSGRRAINTGELFF
j_call: TRBJ2-7; v_call: TRBV6-1; cdr3_aa: CASSEPGRVTGEQYF
j_call: TRBJ1-2; v_call: TRBV12-3/TRBV12-4; cdr3_aa: CASGLATHYGYTF
j_call: TRBJ2-1; v_call: TRBV30; cdr3_aa: CAWSSLAGLDNEQFF
j_call: TRBJ2-1; v_call: TRBV6-5; cdr3_aa: CASSYPGTGGTDEQFF
j_call: TRBJ2-1; v_call: TRBV7-3; cdr3_aa: CAWDRGPGIDKNNEQFF
j_call: TRBJ2-7; v_call: TRBV7-8; cdr3_aa: CASSLKGSRGETDEQYF
j_call: TRBJ1-3; v_call: TRBV20-1; cdr3_aa: CSALTGPGNTIYF
j_call: TRBJ1-2; v_call: TRBV6-6; cdr3_aa: CASTSGTGTDGYTF
j_call: TRBJ2-1; v_call: TRBV7-3; cdr3_aa: CASSPRQGADEQFF
j_call: TRBJ1-1; v_call: TRBV12-3/TRBV12-4; cdr3_aa: CASSPTTDTEAFF
j_call: NA; v_call: TRBV20-1; cdr3_aa: CSARSGAEQFF
j_call: TRBJ2-7; v_call: TRBV10-3; cdr3_aa: CAITSGATSGARGEQYF
j_call: TRBJ2-1; v_call: TRBV7-8; cdr3_aa: CASSSSRYVNEQFF
j_call: TRBJ1-5; v_call: TRBV7-2; cdr3_aa: CASTLGGEPQHF
j_call: TRBJ2-7; v_call: TRBV7-9; cdr3_aa: CASSFYICGARGDRESYYEQYF
j_call: TRBJ2-7; v_call: TRBV10-1; cdr3_aa: CASQRDRGQGEQYF
j_call: TRBJ2-5; v_call: TRBV24-1; cdr3_aa: CATSVAGGPQETQYF
j_call: TRBJ2-3; v_call: TRBV29-1; cdr3_aa: CSVVGRFSTDTQYF
j_call: TRBJ1-1; v_call: TRBV20-1; cdr3_aa: CSASPHAGNTEAFF
j_call: TRBJ1-1; v_call: TRBV12-3/TRBV12-4; cdr3_aa: CASSHRGMDTEAFF
j_call: TRBJ1-2; v_call: TRBV4-1; cdr3_aa: CASSQVLVSTYGYTF
j_call: TRBJ1-2; v_call: TRBV2; cdr3_aa: CASSEAKRVGGYTF
j_call: TRBJ2-2; v_call: TRBV14; cdr3_aa: CASSQIRGALFF
j_call: TRBJ1-5; v_call: TRBV19; cdr3_aa: CASSISSNNQPQHF
j_call: TRBJ2-1; v_call: TRBV15; cdr3_aa: CATSRDGIGDEQFF
j_call: TRBJ1-1; v_call: TRBV7-9; cdr3_aa: CASSSTVLNTEAFF
j_call: TRBJ1-1; v_call: TRBV6-4; cdr3_aa: CASTMGPGGTEAFF
j_call: TRBJ2-3; v_call: TRBV10-3; cdr3_aa: CAIRGGRGDRTDTQYF
j_call: TRBJ1-6; v_call: TRBV7-2; cdr3_aa: CASSFWRDDSPLHF
j_call: TRBJ2-7; v_call: TRBV7-6; cdr3_aa: CASSLGVGVPYEQYF